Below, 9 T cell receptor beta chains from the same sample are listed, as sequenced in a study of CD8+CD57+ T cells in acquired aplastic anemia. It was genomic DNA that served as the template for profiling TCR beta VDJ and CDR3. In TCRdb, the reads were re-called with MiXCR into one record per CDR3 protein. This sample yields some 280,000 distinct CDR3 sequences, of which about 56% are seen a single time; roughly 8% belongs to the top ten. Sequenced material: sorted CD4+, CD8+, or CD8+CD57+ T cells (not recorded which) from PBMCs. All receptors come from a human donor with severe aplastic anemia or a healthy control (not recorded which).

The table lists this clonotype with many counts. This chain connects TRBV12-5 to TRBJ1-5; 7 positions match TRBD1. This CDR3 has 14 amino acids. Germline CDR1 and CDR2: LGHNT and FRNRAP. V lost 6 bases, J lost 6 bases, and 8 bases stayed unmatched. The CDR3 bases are TGTGCTAGTGGCCGGACAGGCTGGGGTCAGCCCCAGCATTTT. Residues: CASGRTGWGQPQHF.

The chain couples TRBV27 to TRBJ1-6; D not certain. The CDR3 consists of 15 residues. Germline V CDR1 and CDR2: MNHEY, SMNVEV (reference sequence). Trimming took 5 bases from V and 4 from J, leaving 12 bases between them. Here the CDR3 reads CASSTRGFYNSPLHF. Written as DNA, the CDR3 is TGTGCCAGCAGTACCCGGGGTTTTTATAATTCACCCCTCCACTTT.

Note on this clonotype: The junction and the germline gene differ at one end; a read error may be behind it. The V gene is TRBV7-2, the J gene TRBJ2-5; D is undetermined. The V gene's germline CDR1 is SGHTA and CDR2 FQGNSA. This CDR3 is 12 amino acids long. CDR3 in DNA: TGTGCCATCAGCTTAGATGGAGAGACCCAGTACTTC. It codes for CAISLDGETQYF. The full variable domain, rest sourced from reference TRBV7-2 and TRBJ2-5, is GAGVSQSPSNKVTEKGKDVELRCDPISGHTALYWYRQSLGQGLEFLIYFQGNSAPDKSGLPSDRFSAERTGGSVSTLTIQRTQQEDSAVYLCAISLDGETQYFGPGTRLLVL.

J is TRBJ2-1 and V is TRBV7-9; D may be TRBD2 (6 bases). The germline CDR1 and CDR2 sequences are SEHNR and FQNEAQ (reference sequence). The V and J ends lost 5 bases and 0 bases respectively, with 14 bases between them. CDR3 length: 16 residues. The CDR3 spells CASSGGERTSYNEQFF. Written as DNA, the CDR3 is TGTGCCAGCAGCGGCGGGGAGCGGACCTCCTACAATGAGCAGTTCTTC.

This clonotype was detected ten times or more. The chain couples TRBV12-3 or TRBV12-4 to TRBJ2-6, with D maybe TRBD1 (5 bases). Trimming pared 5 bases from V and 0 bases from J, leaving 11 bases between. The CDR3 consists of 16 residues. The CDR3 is CASSPRQFSGANVLTF. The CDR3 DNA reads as TGTGCCAGCAGTCCCCGACAGTTCTCTGGGGCCAACGTCCTGACTTTC.

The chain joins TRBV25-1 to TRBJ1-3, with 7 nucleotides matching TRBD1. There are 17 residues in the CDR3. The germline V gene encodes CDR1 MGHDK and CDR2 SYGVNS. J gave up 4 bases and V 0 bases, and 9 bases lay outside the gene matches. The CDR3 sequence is CASSEYLLRDRGNTIYF. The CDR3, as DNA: TGTGCCAGCAGTGAATATCTCCTCCGGGACAGAGGAAACACCATATATTTT.

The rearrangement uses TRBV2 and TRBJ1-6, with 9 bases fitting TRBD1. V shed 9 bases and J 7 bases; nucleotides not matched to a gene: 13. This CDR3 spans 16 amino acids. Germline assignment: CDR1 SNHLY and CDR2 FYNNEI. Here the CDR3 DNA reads TGTGCCAGACGGGAACAGGGGGCGTCGGGAAATTCACCCCTCCACTTT. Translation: CARREQGASGNSPLHF.

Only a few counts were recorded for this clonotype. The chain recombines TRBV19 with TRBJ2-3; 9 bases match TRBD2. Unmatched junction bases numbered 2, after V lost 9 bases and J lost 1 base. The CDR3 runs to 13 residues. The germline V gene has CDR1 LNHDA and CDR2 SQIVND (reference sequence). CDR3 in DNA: TGTGCCAGCCGGACTAGCGGCACAGATACGCAGTATTTT. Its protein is CASRTSGTDTQYF.

The CDR3 region has the DNA TGTGCCAGCAGCGTACTACAGGGAGCTGAAGCTTTCTTT. It yields the protein CASSVLQGAEAFF. This chain links TRBV7-9 with TRBJ1-1; D is perhaps TRBD1 (6 bases). Looked up from germline, CDR1 is SEHNR and CDR2 is FQNEAQ (reference sequence). V was clipped by 5 bases and J by 6 bases, with 13 bases between them. This CDR3 has 13 residues.